A selection of T cell receptor beta chains follows, all from one sample in a study of blood T cell repertoires in COVID-19. Produced via immunoSEQ multiplex PCR; TCRdb's table is partial and in-frame only. The sample records about 350,000 clones, approximately 90% being singletons. The sequenced sample consisted of peripheral blood. These receptors all come from a woman in her sixties with COVID-19, enrolled during active disease. Both conserved end residues are part of each CDR3. A D gene is named only where the DNA matches it firmly. Clone size is not always given. Where it is, it says once, few, many or a class for expanded clones.

>TRBV28|NA|TRBJ2-7|NA
CASSPDLAVSGGRSYEQYF
TGTGCCAGCAGCCCCGATTTGGCCGTCAGTGGGGGGAGATCCTACGAGCAGTACTTC
>TRBV9|NA|TRBJ1-1|NA
CASSSGGDTEAFF
TGTGCCAGCAGCTCCGGGGGTGACACTGAAGCTTTCTTT
>TRBV6-5|NA|TRBJ1-2|NA
CASSYYGGQYGYTF
TGTGCCAGCAGTTACTACGGTGGGCAGTATGGCTACACCTTC
>TRBV9|NA|TRBJ2-7|TRBD2
CASSASGGFYEQYF
TGTGCCAGCAGCGCCAGCGGGGGGTTTTACGAGCAGTACTTC
>TRBV3-1/TRBV3-2|NA|TRBJ1-2|TRBD1
CASSQGDRGVGYTF
TGTGCCAGCAGTCAAGGGGACAGGGGAGTTGGCTACACCTTC
>TRBV15|NA|TRBJ1-5|NA
CATSRDQGTYQPQHF
TGTGCCACCAGCAGAGATCAGGGGACATATCAGCCCCAGCATTTT
>TRBV12-3/TRBV12-4|NA|TRBJ2-7|TRBD1
CASSSGGGDEQYF
TGTGCCAGCAGTTCAGGGGGCGGAGACGAGCAGTACTTC
>TRBV6-5|NA|TRBJ2-1|TRBD1
CASRSGTGGNEQFF
TGTGCCAGCAGGTCCGGGACAGGGGGAAATGAGCAGTTCTTC
>TRBV10-2|NA|TRBJ1-1|TRBD1
CASSDQGQGTEAFF
TGCGCCAGCAGTGATCAGGGACAGGGGACTGAAGCTTTCTTT
>TRBV28|NA|TRBJ1-6|NA
CASRGAGDSPLHF
TGTGCCAGCAGGGGGGCGGGGGATTCACCCCTCCACTTT
>TRBV23-1|NA|TRBJ2-7|TRBD2
CASSQKGTSALSSSYEQYF
TGCGCCAGCAGTCAAAAGGGGACTAGCGCCTTAAGCAGCTCCTACGAGCAGTACTTC
>TRBV9|NA|TRBJ2-3|NA
CASSVGGFSTDTQYF
TGTGCCAGCAGCGTAGGAGGTTTTAGCACAGATACGCAGTATTTT
>TRBV18|NA|TRBJ1-3|NA
CASSLRQDVSGNTIYF
TGTGCCAGCTCCCTTAGACAGGATGTCTCTGGAAACACCATATATTTT
>TRBV7-8|NA|TRBJ2-3|TRBD2
CASSPGLAIDWTDTQYF
TGTGCCAGCAGCCCGGGACTAGCGATCGATTGGACAGATACGCAGTATTTT
>TRBV7-9|NA|TRBJ1-3|NA
CASIQRHSSGNTIYF
TGTGCCAGCATCCAACGTCACAGCTCTGGAAACACCATATATTTT
>TRBV9|NA|TRBJ2-3|TRBD2
CASSVGSGGAQDTQYF
TGTGCCAGCAGCGTAGGGAGCGGGGGGGCCCAAGATACGCAGTATTTT
>TRBV5-4|NA|TRBJ2-3|TRBD1
CASSPGQGADTQYF
TGTGCCAGCAGCCCGGGACAGGGGGCAGATACGCAGTATTTT
>TRBV18|NA|TRBJ1-2|TRBD1
CASSSSLQGSDYGYTF
TGTGCCAGCTCATCCTCTCTACAGGGGAGCGACTATGGCTACACCTTC
>TRBV28|NA|TRBJ1-2|NA
CASSSRQSSYTF
TGTGCCAGCAGTTCAAGACAGAGCTCTTACACCTTC
>TRBV28|once|TRBJ1-1|NA
CASRPEGNTEAFF
TGTGCCAGCAGACCGGAGGGAAACACTGAAGCTTTCTTT
>TRBV5-1|once|TRBJ2-7|NA
CASSRRPGNEQYF
TGCGCCAGCAGCCGGCGACCGGGGAACGAGCAGTACTTC
>TRBV5-1|NA|TRBJ2-5|TRBD2
CASSFERGQETQYF
TGCGCCAGCAGCTTTGAGCGGGGGCAAGAGACCCAGTACTTC
>TRBV6-2/TRBV6-3|NA|TRBJ2-3|NA
CASIPLRGSTDTQYF
TGTGCCAGCATCCCCTTGCGGGGCAGCACAGATACGCAGTATTTT
>TRBV24-1|once|TRBJ2-7|NA
CATSDAGTYEQYF
TGTGCCACCAGTGACGCCGGGACCTACGAGCAGTACTTC
>TRBV19|NA|TRBJ1-1|TRBD1
CASSTKTGQGVAFF
TGTGCCAGTAGTACCAAAACGGGACAGGGGGTTGCTTTCTTT
>TRBV2|NA|TRBJ1-2|NA
CASSPTANYGYTF
TGTGCCAGCAGCCCGACAGCTAACTATGGCTACACCTTC